The clone carrying this TCR beta chain was seen once. These data originate in a study of blood T cell repertoires in COVID-19. About the study: T cells, B-cell-depleted T cells, or PBMCs supplied cDNA or gDNA.

Authors' methods: Nucleated cell counts were estimated from reference gene primer amplification. The method was immunoSEQ multiplex PCR; TCRdb's version includes in-frame clones alone and lacks a portion of them. The V and J calls and clone size come from that table; D and trimming were worked out from the DNA. The sample lists just over 70,000 clones, 70% to 85% seen once, with less than 40% in the top ten. The CDR3 contains 13 residues. The V gene end was trimmed by 7 bases and the J gene end by 6 bases; junction bases not matched to a gene: 7. Sequences were obtained from peripheral blood. The chain is built from TRBV12-3 or TRBV12-4 and TRBJ2-7, with 9 bases aligning to TRBD2. The clonotype was recovered from a woman aged 70-85 years with acute or convalescent COVID-19. The CDR3 DNA reads TGTGCCAGCACCCCGGGACTAGCATCCGAGCAGTACTTC. Protein sequence: CASTPGLASEQYF.